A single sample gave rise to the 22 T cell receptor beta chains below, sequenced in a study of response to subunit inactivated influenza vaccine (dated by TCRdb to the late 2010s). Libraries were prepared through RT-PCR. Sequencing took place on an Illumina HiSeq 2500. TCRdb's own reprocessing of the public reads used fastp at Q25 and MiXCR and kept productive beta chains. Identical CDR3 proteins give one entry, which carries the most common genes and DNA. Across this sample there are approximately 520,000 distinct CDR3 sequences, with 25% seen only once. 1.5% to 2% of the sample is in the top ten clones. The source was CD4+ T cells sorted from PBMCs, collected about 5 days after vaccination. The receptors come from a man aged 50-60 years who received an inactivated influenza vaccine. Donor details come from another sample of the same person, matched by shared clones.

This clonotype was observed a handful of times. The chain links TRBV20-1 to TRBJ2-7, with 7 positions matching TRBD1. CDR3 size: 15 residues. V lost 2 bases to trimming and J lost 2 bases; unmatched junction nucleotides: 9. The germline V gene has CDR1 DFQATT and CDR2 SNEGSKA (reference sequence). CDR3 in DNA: TGCAGTGCTAGACCCCTCCGGGACAGTCCCTACGAGCAGTACTTC. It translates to CSARPLRDSPYEQYF.

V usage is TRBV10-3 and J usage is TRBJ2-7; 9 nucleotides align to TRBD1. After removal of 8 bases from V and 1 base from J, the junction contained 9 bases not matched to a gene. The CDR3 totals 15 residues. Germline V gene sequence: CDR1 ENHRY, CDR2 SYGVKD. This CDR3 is CAIREPGQGSYEQYF. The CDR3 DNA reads TGTGCCATCCGAGAACCGGGACAGGGTTCCTACGAGCAGTACTTC.

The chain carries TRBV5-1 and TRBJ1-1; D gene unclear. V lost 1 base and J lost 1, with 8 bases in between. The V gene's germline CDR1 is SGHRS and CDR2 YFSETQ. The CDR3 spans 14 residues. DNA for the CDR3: TGCGCCAGCAGCTTGTTGTCAGCGAACACTGAAGCTTTCTTT. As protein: CASSLLSANTEAFF.

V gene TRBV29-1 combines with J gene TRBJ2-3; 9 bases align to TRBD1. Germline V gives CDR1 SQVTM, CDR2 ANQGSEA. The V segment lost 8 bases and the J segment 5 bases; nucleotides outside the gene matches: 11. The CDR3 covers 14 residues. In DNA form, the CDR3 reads TGCAGCACATGGGACAGGGACACCGAAGATACGCAGTATTTT. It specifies CSTWDRDTEDTQYF.

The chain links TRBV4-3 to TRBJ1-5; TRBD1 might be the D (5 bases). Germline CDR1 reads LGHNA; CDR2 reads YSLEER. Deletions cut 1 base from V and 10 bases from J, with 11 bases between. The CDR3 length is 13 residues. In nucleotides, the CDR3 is TGCGCCAGCAGCCAAGTCCTGGGGGGACCCCAGCATTTT. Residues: CASSQVLGGPQHF.

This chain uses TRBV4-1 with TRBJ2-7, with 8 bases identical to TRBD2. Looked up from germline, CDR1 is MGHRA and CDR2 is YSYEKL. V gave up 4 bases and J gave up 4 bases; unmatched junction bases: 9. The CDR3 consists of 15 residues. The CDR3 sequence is CASSPPGGGGYEQYF. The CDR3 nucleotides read TGCGCCAGCAGCCCACCGGGAGGGGGGGGTTACGAGCAGTACTTC.

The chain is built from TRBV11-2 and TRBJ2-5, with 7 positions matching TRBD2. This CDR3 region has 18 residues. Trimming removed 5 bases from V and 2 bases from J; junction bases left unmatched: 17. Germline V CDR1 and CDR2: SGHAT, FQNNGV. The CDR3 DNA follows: TGTGCCAGCAGCCGTAAATCCTGGGGGGGTGTGAAGCAAGAGACCCAGTACTTC. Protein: CASSRKSWGGVKQETQYF.

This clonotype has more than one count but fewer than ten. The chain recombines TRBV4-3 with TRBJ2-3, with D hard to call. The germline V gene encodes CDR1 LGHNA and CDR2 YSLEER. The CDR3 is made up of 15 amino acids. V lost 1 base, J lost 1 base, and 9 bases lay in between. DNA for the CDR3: TGCGCCAGCAGCCAAGGCGGCTTAGGCACAGATACGCAGTATTTT. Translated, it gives CASSQGGLGTDTQYF.

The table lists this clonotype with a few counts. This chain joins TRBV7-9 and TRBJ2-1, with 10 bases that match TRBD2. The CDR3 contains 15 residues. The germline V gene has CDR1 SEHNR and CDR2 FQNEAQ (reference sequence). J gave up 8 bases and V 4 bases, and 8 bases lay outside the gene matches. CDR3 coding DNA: TGTGCCAGCAGCTCAGGTAGCGGGAGGTTGCATGAGCAGTTCTTC. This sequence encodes CASSSGSGRLHEQFF.

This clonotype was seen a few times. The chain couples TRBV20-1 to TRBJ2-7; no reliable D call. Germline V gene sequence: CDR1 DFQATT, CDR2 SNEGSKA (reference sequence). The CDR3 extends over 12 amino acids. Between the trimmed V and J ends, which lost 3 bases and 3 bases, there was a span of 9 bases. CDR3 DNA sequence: TGCAGTGCTAGTCTCCAGAACTACGAGCAGTACTTC. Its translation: CSASLQNYEQYF.

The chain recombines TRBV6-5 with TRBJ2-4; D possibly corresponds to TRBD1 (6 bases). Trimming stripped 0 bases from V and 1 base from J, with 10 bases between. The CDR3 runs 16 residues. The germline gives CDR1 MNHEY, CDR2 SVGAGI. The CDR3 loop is CASSYSRQGAKNIQYF. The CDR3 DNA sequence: TGTGCCAGCAGTTACTCGAGGCAGGGGGCCAAAAACATTCAGTACTTC.

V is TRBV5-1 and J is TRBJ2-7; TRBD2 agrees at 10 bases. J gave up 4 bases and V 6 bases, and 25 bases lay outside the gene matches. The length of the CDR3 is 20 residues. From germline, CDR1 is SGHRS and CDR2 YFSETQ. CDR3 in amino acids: CASNPGGLAGARYMGYEQYF. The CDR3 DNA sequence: TGCGCCAGCAACCCCGGAGGGCTAGCGGGGGCGCGATATATGGGGTACGAGCAGTACTTC.

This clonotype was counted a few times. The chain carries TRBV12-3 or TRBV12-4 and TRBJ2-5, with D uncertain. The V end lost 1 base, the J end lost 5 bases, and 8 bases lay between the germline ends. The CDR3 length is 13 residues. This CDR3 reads CASSLGSVETQYF. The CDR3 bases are TGTGCCAGCAGTTTAGGTAGTGTTGAGACCCAGTACTTC.

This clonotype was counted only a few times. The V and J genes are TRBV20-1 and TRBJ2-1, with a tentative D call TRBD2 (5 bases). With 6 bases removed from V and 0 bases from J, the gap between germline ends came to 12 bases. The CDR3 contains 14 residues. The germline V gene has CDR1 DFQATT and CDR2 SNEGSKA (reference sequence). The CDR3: CSASGLTSYNEQFF. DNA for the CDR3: TGCAGTGCGAGCGGCCTAACCTCCTACAATGAGCAGTTCTTC.

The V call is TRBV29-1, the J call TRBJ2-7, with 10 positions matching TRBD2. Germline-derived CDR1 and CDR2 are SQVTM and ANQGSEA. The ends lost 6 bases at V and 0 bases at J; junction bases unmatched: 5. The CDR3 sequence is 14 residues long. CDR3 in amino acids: CSVPASGSSYEQYF. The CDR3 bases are TGCAGCGTGCCGGCTAGCGGGAGCTCCTACGAGCAGTACTTC.

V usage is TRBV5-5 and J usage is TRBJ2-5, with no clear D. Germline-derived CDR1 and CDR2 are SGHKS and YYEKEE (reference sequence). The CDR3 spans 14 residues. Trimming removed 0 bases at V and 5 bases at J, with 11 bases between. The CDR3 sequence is CASSLGPALETQYF. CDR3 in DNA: TGTGCCAGCAGCTTGGGCCCTGCTTTGGAGACCCAGTACTTC.

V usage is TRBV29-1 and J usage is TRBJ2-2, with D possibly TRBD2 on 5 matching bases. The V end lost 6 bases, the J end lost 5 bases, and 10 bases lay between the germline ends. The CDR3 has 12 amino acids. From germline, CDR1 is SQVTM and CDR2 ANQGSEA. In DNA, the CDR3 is TGCAGCGTGCTAACTAGGACCGGGGAGCTGTTTTTT. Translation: CSVLTRTGELFF.

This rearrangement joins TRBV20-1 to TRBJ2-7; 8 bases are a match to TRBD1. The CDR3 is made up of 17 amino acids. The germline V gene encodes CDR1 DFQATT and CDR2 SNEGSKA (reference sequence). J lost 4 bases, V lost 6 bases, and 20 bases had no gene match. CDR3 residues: CSAHRDRFGLGEYEQYF. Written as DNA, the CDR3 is TGCAGTGCGCACCGGGACAGGTTTGGTCTAGGGGAATACGAGCAGTACTTC.

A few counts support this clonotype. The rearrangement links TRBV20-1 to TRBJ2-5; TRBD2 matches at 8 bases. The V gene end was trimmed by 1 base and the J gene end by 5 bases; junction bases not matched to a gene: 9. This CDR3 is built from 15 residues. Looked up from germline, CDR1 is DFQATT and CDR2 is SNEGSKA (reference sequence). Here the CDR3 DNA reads TGCAGTGCTAGAGTTTTGGAAGGCGGGAGGGAGACCCAGTACTTC. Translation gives CSARVLEGGRETQYF.

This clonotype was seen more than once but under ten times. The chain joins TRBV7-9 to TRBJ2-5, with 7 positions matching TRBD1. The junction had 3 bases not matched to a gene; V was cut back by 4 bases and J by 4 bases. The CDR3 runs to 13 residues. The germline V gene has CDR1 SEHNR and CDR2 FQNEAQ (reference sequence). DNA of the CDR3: TGTGCCAGCAGCTCGGACAGGACAGAGACCCAGTACTTC. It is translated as CASSSDRTETQYF.

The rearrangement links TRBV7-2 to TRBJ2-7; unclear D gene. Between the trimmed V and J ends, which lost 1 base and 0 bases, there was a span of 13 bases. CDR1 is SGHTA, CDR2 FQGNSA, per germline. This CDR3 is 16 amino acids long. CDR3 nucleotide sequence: TGTGCCAGCAGCTTAGGTATATCGACGGACTCCTACGAGCAGTACTTC. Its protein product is CASSLGISTDSYEQYF.

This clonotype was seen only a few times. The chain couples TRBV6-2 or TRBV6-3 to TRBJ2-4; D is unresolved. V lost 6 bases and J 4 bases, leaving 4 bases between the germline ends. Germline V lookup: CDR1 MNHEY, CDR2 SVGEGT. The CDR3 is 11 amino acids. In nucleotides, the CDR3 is TGTGCCAGCAGGTCTAAAAACATTCAGTACTTC. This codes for CASRSKNIQYF.